A single T cell receptor (beta chain) is shown here with its context. Its antigen is currently not known. There are no base qualities to consult, and no much larger clone falls within one base. Whole blood was collected in K2EDTA tubes by collaborating institutions according to the institutions' own protocols. For TCRbeta analysis, collaborator samples were shipped as frozen whole blood, as isolated PBMCs, or as DNA extracted from either sample type. The data are from a study of blood T cell repertoires in COVID-19 (TCRdb year 2020). Regarding the complete study: Collaborator samples came from the United States, Italy and Spain and covered acute and convalescent phases of COVID-19. The material from the prospective study consisted of cDNA or gDNA derived from T cells, B-cell-depleted T cells, or PBMCs. Subjects who had been exposed to COVID-19, were actively infected with it, or had recovered from it provided the deeply sampled blood TCRbeta repertoires that made up the dataset. A freely available public database, intended as a resource for researchers studying the immune response to SARS-CoV-2, is where the repertoires were released. Samples came from the ongoing ImmuneRACE study (first 160 participants) plus 1,254 subjects from 6 global collaborators. Sample metadata almost always included a de-identified subject ID, COVID-19 status, age in years and sex. Where available, HLA class I and class II types were taken from metadata supplied by the sample provider and were not determined by assay-based typing.

The CDR3 has 15 amino acids, counting the end cysteine and phenylalanine. This entry keeps only the CDR3 DNA: 45 bases, framed from base 1. Trimming takes 6 bases from V and 3 bases from J, and the germline ends sit 16 bases apart. In the germline V gene, CDR1 corresponds to ENHRY and CDR2 to SYGVKD. TCRbeta CDR3 regions were amplified from genomic DNA using the immunoSEQ Assay, a bias-controlled multiplex PCR. Turning to the authors' computational methods: Within the assay, amplification of reference gene primers was used to estimate how many nucleated cells each sample contained. To quantify the absolute abundance of each unique TCRbeta CDR3 rearrangement, sequence reads were collapsed and filtered. For each sample, productive Simpson clonality was calculated by taking the square root of Simpson's diversity index across productive rearrangements. Not all clones reach the TCRdb copy of this immuneACCESS table, which keeps in-frame sequences only. Checked studies attribute under half of the gap to unresolved V genes and leave the rest unexplained. V and J calls and clone size are those listed in that table; D and trimming were worked out from the DNA. This sample comprises about 26,000 clones, 92% of them detected only once. The ten largest account for about 2% of the sample.

The paper as a whole reports these results and caveats: The amount of clinical and demographic metadata varied by source and participant and was provided uncurated.

This receptor was obtained from a human donor in a cohort sampled during active COVID-19. In this chain, TRBV10-3 is recombined with TRBJ2-3; possibly the D gene is TRBD2, per 6 matching bases. Sequenced sample: peripheral blood. The sequenced DNA: TGTGCCATCAGGGGAGGTGACCCGGTGACAGATACGCAGTATTTT. It specifies CAIRGGDPVTDTQYF.